The following is a T cell receptor beta chain sequence with its context. These data are taken from a study of blood T cell repertoires in COVID-19. On the study more broadly: Acute and convalescent COVID-19 specimens originated in the United States, Italy and Spain. In each case, the material was cDNA or gDNA derived from T cells, B-cell-depleted T cells, or PBMCs.

Under the authors' procedure: The assay estimated nucleated cells by amplifying reference gene primers. The table came from immunoSEQ multiplex PCR; TCRdb's copy has only in-frame clones and leaves some out. The V and J calls and the clone size are those of that table, but D and trimming were determined from the DNA. The sample yields some 80,000 clones, 75% to 85% seen once. The sequence was collected from a woman at least 80 years old with active or convalescent COVID-19. The specimen was peripheral blood.

This CDR3 reads CASSQDWQQDTYGYTF. The CDR3 nucleotides read TGTGCCAGCAGCCAAGATTGGCAACAGGACACCTATGGCTACACCTTC. The chain is built from TRBV14 and TRBJ1-2, with a weak D call TRBD1 (5 bases). V was pared by 0 bases and J by 4 bases, with 15 bases between. The CDR3 runs to 16 residues. Germline lookup yields CDR1 SGHDN and CDR2 FVKESK.